The 2 T cell receptor beta chains below all came from one sample that was sequenced in a study of blood T cells in healthy people across ages. The second PCR ran about 6 to 12 cycles with a sample-barcoded 5' primer and J-beta primers. MiXCR was run by TCRdb on the 5' RACE reads, yielding one entry per CDR3 protein. This table has about 1.6 million distinct CDR3 sequences, roughly a third appearing once. Sequencing input: blood. The receptor set was obtained from a woman in her 30s in good health.

This clonotype was counted a few times. The rearrangement uses TRBV10-2 and TRBJ2-7, with D perhaps matching TRBD2 (6 bases). Looked up from germline, CDR1 is WSHSY and CDR2 is SAAADI. Trimming cost V 0 bases and J 3 bases, with 12 bases left between them. There are 15 residues in the CDR3. CDR3 bases: TGCGCCAGCAGTGAGTCCGGGAGCTTTGACTACGAGCAGTACTTC. It codes for CASSESGSFDYEQYF.

The chain is built from TRBV29-1 and TRBJ1-1; TRBD1 matches 7 bases. In germline, CDR1 is SQVTM, CDR2 ANQGSEA. This CDR3 is 14 amino acids long. Trimming cost V 8 bases and J 0 bases; bases outside gene matches: 9. In DNA, the CDR3 is TGCAGCATGGCGGGACAGTTAATGAACACTGAAGCTTTCTTT. Amino acids: CSMAGQLMNTEAFF.